This paragraph reports one TCR beta chain. Its antigen is as yet unknown. This entry belongs to a study of PD-L1 blockade in urothelial cancer. Study in general: Patients' atezolizumab regimen, 1,200 mg intravenously every 3 weeks, began in the mid-2010s. Researchers looked at the blood 3 weeks (second dose) and 6 weeks after treatment began.

The table came from immunoSEQ multiplex PCR; TCRdb's copy has only in-frame clones and leaves some out. The sample has fewer than 55,000 clones, roughly four fifths seen once; the top ten hold 3.2%. Whole-study findings and limits: Durable benefit accompanied greater 3-week expansion of tumor-associated blood clones.

The CDR3 has 15 residues. The germline CDR1 and CDR2 sequences are SGHNT and YYREEE (reference sequence). V lost 3 bases, J lost 2 bases, and 4 bases stayed unmatched. This specimen consisted of PBMCs, obtained around atezolizumab (anti-PD-L1) treatment. The chain recombines TRBV5-4 with TRBJ1-2, with 10 nucleotides matching TRBD1. The clonotype comes from a man between 65 and 85 years old with urothelial cancer. DNA for the CDR3: TGTGCCAGCAGCTCGGGACAGGGGACAAACTATGGCTACACCTTC. Protein sequence: CASSSGQGTNYGYTF. The entire variable domain, with the rest obtained from reference TRBV5-4 and TRBJ1-2, is as follows: ETGVTQSPTHLIKTRGQQVTLRCSSQSGHNTVSWYQQALGQGPQFIFQYYREEENGRGNFPPRFSGLQFPNYSSELNVNALELDDSALYLCASSSGQGTNYGYTFGSGTRLTVV.